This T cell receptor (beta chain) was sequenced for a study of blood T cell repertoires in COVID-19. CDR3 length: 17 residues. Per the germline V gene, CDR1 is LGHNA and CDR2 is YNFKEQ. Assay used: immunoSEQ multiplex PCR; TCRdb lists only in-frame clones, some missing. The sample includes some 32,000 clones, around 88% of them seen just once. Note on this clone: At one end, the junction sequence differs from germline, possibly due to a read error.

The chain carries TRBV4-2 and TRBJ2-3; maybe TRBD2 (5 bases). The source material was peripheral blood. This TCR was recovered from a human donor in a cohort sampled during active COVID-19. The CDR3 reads CASSQDRGSAYTYTQYF. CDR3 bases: TGTGCCAGCAGCCAAGATCGAGGTAGCGCCTACACATATACGCAGTATTTT.